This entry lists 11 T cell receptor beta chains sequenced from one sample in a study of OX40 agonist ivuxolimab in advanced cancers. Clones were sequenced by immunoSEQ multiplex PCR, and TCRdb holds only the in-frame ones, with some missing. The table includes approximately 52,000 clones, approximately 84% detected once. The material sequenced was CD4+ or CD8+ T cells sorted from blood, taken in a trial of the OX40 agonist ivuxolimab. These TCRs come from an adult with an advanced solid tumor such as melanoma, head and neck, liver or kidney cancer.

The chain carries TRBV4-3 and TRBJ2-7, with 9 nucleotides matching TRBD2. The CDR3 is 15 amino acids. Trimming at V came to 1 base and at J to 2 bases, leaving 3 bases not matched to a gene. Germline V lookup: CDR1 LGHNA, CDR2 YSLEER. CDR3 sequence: CASSQGAGGPYEQYF. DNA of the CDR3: TGCGCCAGCAGCCAAGGAGCGGGAGGTCCCTACGAGCAGTACTTC.

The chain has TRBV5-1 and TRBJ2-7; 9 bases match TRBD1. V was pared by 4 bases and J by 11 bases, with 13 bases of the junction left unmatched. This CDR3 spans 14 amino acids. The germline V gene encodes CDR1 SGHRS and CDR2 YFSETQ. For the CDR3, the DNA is TGCGCCAGCAGCCGCTCCGGGACAGGGAACCTCAAGTACTTC. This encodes CASSRSGTGNLKYF.

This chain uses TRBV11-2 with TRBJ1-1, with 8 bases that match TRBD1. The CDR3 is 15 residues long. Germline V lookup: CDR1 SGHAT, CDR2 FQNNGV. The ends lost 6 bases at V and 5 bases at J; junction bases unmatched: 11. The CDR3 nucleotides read TGTGCCAGCAGATCCTCCAGGGGGCGGAGAACTGAAGCTTTCTTT. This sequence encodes CASRSSRGRRTEAFF.

CDR3 in amino acids: CASSPPGAAGRTDTQYF. Here the CDR3 DNA reads TGTGCCAGCTCACCACCGGGGGCAGCCGGTCGCACAGATACGCAGTATTTT. V usage is TRBV18 and J usage is TRBJ2-3, with D tentatively TRBD1 (6 bases). The germline CDR1 and CDR2 sequences are KGHSH and LQKENI. CDR3 length equals 17 residues. Trimming left V 0 bases short and J 1 base short, with 14 bases between.

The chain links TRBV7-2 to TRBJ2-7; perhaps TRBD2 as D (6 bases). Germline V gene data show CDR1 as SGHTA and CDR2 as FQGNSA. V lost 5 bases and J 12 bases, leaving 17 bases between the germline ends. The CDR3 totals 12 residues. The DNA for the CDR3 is TGTGCCAGCAGCCCTCGACTAGAGGTGTTGTACTTC. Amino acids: CASSPRLEVLYF.

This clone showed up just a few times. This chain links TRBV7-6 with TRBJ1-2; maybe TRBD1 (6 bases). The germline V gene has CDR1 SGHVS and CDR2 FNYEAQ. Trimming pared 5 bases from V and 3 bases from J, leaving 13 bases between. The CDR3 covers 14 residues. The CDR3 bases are TGTGCCAGCAGCCCCCAACAGGGTGACTATGGCTACACCTTC. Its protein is CASSPQQGDYGYTF.

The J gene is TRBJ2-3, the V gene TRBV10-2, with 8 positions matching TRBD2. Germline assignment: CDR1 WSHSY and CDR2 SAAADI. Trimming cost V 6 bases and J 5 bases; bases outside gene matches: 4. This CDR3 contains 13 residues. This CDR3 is CASRGSGGDTQYF. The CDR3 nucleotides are TGCGCCAGCAGGGGAAGCGGGGGAGATACGCAGTATTTT.

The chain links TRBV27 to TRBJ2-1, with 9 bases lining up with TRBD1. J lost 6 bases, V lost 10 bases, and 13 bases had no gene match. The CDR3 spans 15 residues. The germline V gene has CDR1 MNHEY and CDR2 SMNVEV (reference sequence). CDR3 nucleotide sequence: TGTGCCATCAAGAACAGGGACAGGGATTTCAATGAGCAGTTCTTC. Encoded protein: CAIKNRDRDFNEQFF.

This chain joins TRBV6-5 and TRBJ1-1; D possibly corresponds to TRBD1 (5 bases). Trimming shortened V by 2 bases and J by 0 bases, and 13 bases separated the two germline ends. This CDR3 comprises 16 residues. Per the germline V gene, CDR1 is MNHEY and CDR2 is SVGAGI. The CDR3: CASSYRAWDLNTEAFF. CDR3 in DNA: TGTGCCAGCAGTTACCGGGCCTGGGACTTGAACACTGAAGCTTTCTTT.

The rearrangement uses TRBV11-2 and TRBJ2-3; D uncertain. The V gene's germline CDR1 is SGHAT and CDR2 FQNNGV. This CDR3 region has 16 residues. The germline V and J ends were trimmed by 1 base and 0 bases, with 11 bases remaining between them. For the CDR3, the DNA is TGTGCCAGCAGCTTAGGTCGGACCTCCAGCACAGATACGCAGTATTTT. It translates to CASSLGRTSSTDTQYF.

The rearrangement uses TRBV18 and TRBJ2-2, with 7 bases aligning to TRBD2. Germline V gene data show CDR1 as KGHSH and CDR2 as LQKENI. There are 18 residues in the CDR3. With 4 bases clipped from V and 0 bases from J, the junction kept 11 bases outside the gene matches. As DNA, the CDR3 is TGTGCCAGCTCACGAATCAGGCCTAGCGGATCGAACACCGGGGAGCTGTTTTTT. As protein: CASSRIRPSGSNTGELFF.